This TCR beta chain is from a study of blood T cell repertoires in COVID-19 (dated by TCRdb to 2018 to 2020). Describing the broader study: The collaborator samples originated in the United States, Italy and Spain and spanned the acute and convalescent phases of COVID-19. The prospective study material was composed of cDNA or gDNA derived from T cells, B-cell-depleted T cells, or PBMCs. Deeply sampled blood TCRbeta repertoires from subjects exposed to, actively infected with, or recovered from COVID-19 were included in the dataset. The repertoires were made available in a free public database intended to serve as a resource for research on the immune response to SARS-CoV-2. The samples were drawn from the first 160 participants of the ongoing ImmuneRACE study and from 950 to 1,500 subjects provided by 6 global collaborators. The sample metadata nearly always contained a de-identified subject ID, COVID-19 status, age in years and sex. HLA class I and class II types, where available, came from metadata supplied by the sample provider rather than from assay-based typing.

TCRbeta CDR3 regions were amplified from genomic DNA using the immunoSEQ Assay, a bias-controlled multiplex PCR. The published analysis was carried out like this. Within the assay, amplification of reference gene primers was used to estimate how many nucleated cells each sample contained. Sequence reads were collapsed and filtered to measure the absolute abundance of every unique TCRbeta CDR3 rearrangement. For each sample, productive Simpson clonality was calculated by taking the square root of Simpson's diversity index across productive rearrangements. The source is immuneACCESS, and TCRdb retained only in-frame sequences with V and J called. Part of the clones is not carried over; for the studies checked, unresolved V genes explain less than half of this, and the remainder is unexplained. The V and J calls and clone size come from that table; D and trimming were worked out from the DNA. The sample records 220,000 or so clones, around 86% of which are singletons. The ten largest account for less than 9.5% of the sample.

The junction shows trimming of 3 bases on V and 6 bases on J, plus 5 bases between the germline ends. The CDR3 sequence holds 10 residues, the cysteine and phenylalanine included. Just the 30-base CDR3 DNA is kept, in frame starting at base 1. From a lookup of the germline V gene (reference sequence), CDR1 and CDR2 are DFQATT and SNEGSKA. One collaborating source in Seattle enrolled patients during active infection and followed them longitudinally through the course of disease. Each collaborating institution followed its own protocols to collect whole blood in K2EDTA tubes. For TCRbeta analysis, collaborators shipped samples as frozen whole blood, isolated PBMCs, or DNA extracted from either of those sample types. Study-wide conclusions, independent of this receptor: How much clinical and demographic metadata was included differed by source and by participant, and the metadata was provided uncurated.

This clone was counted a few times. Its recognized antigen is unknown. Base qualities were left out, and no much larger clone turns up one base away. Sample: peripheral blood. This TCR came from a woman of 80 years or more with COVID-19, enrolled during active disease. This receptor chain uses TRBV20-1 and TRBJ1-1; the D gene lacks a confident call. DNA sequence: TGCAGTGCTAGCGAGCCTGAAGCTTTCTTT. Translated, it reads CSASEPEAFF.